The rows below give T cell receptor beta chains drawn from one sample of a study of cytomegalovirus exposure and HLA in healthy donors. Here immunoSEQ multiplex PCR was the method, and the copy in TCRdb shows in-frame clones only, minus some. The sample records over 150,000 clones, roughly four fifths being singletons. Sequencing was performed on PBMCs. The receptors were gathered from a woman in her 30s in good health and CMV-seropositive. The conserved cysteine and the conserved F or W are not part of the CDR3 here. Fields, in order: CDR3 protein, J gene, V gene, clone size. Clone size is shown for a subset of rows, as once, few, many or a class of expanded clone.

cdr3_aa: ASSLGAEIQETQY
j_call: TRBJ2-5
v_call: TRBV11-2
clone_size: .

cdr3_aa: ASRAQGARSGELF
j_call: TRBJ2-2
v_call: TRBV2
clone_size: .

cdr3_aa: ASRSRQETQY
j_call: TRBJ2-5
v_call: TRBV6-1
clone_size: .

cdr3_aa: ASSRDRDYEQY
j_call: .
v_call: TRBV6-1
clone_size: .

cdr3_aa: ASSIDRRAGYYEQY
j_call: TRBJ2-7
v_call: TRBV19
clone_size: .

cdr3_aa: ASSLRTSGTYNEQF
j_call: TRBJ2-1
v_call: TRBV11-1
clone_size: once

cdr3_aa: ASSFRTGVGNTIY
j_call: TRBJ1-3
v_call: TRBV5-1
clone_size: few

cdr3_aa: ASTPGTGLTEQY
j_call: TRBJ2-7
v_call: TRBV19
clone_size: .

cdr3_aa: ASSYLGLNEQF
j_call: TRBJ2-1
v_call: TRBV6-5
clone_size: .

cdr3_aa: SAGQGTYEQY
j_call: TRBJ2-7
v_call: TRBV29-1
clone_size: .

cdr3_aa: ASSVTRTDTQY
j_call: TRBJ2-3
v_call: TRBV10-2
clone_size: .

cdr3_aa: SSSVVEYEQY
j_call: TRBJ2-7
v_call: TRBV7-9
clone_size: .

cdr3_aa: ASIGASGEETQY
j_call: TRBJ2-5
v_call: TRBV6-5
clone_size: .

cdr3_aa: ASSADLPSTDTQY
j_call: TRBJ2-3
v_call: TRBV5-1
clone_size: .

cdr3_aa: ASSFSGGLGWAF
j_call: TRBJ1-1
v_call: TRBV28
clone_size: .

cdr3_aa: ASSSGSDTQY
j_call: TRBJ2-3
v_call: TRBV9
clone_size: .

cdr3_aa: AISAVGRENTEAF
j_call: TRBJ1-1
v_call: TRBV6-5
clone_size: .

cdr3_aa: ASRGVGFGLAGGEQY
j_call: TRBJ2-7
v_call: TRBV5-1
clone_size: .

cdr3_aa: ASSQERDRGFYNEQF
j_call: TRBJ2-1
v_call: TRBV4-2
clone_size: .

cdr3_aa: ASSFPGVYEQF
j_call: TRBJ2-1
v_call: TRBV27
clone_size: .

cdr3_aa: ASSSGKGTGELF
j_call: TRBJ2-2
v_call: TRBV5-1
clone_size: .

cdr3_aa: ASSQSRQGARSSYEQY
j_call: TRBJ2-7
v_call: TRBV23-1
clone_size: few

cdr3_aa: ASSWTSGSSYEQY
j_call: TRBJ2-7
v_call: TRBV6-5
clone_size: .

cdr3_aa: ASKQGAYGYT
j_call: TRBJ1-2
v_call: TRBV9
clone_size: .

cdr3_aa: ASSLLGDYEQY
j_call: TRBJ2-7
v_call: TRBV5-1
clone_size: .

cdr3_aa: ASQFGAGYT
j_call: TRBJ1-2
v_call: TRBV5-4
clone_size: .

cdr3_aa: ASSRRDRVEVWNNEQF
j_call: TRBJ2-1
v_call: TRBV5-1
clone_size: .

cdr3_aa: SVESGGSGYEQY
j_call: TRBJ2-7
v_call: TRBV29-1
clone_size: .

cdr3_aa: ASSLVSGGWGNTEAF
j_call: TRBJ1-1
v_call: TRBV5-6
clone_size: .

cdr3_aa: AISESKGTGSKY
j_call: TRBJ2-7
v_call: TRBV10-3
clone_size: .

cdr3_aa: ASSMVRTGGGTGELF
j_call: TRBJ2-2
v_call: TRBV19
clone_size: .

cdr3_aa: ASSATGVEAF
j_call: TRBJ1-1
v_call: TRBV28
clone_size: many

cdr3_aa: ASSLVGGGTEAF
j_call: TRBJ1-1
v_call: TRBV5-1
clone_size: .

cdr3_aa: ASRGTGYHSGANVLT
j_call: TRBJ2-6
v_call: TRBV9
clone_size: .

cdr3_aa: ASSLRTGGSYEQY
j_call: TRBJ2-7
v_call: TRBV27
clone_size: .

cdr3_aa: ASSLDSRSNQPQH
j_call: TRBJ1-5
v_call: TRBV7-2
clone_size: .

cdr3_aa: ASSLLTGYEQY
j_call: TRBJ2-7
v_call: TRBV28
clone_size: few

cdr3_aa: ASSRGLLRSNTEAF
j_call: TRBJ1-1
v_call: TRBV5-4
clone_size: once

cdr3_aa: ASRGYGGSGYT
j_call: TRBJ1-2
v_call: TRBV25-1
clone_size: .

cdr3_aa: ASSLGQGLNQPQH
j_call: TRBJ1-5
v_call: TRBV5-1
clone_size: .

cdr3_aa: ASSYSAGRATGELF
j_call: TRBJ2-2
v_call: TRBV6-5
clone_size: many

cdr3_aa: ASRLAGGPYNEQF
j_call: TRBJ2-1
v_call: TRBV6-1
clone_size: .

cdr3_aa: ASSSGTGSYNEQF
j_call: TRBJ2-1
v_call: TRBV27
clone_size: .

cdr3_aa: ASSPRWRERTYNEQF
j_call: TRBJ2-1
v_call: TRBV7-9
clone_size: few

cdr3_aa: ASSETGVSYYGYT
j_call: TRBJ1-2
v_call: TRBV25-1
clone_size: .

cdr3_aa: ASGRLAGGGEQF
j_call: TRBJ2-1
v_call: TRBV7-9
clone_size: .

cdr3_aa: ATSRDPAGAGEQY
j_call: TRBJ2-7
v_call: TRBV15
clone_size: .